The 4 T cell receptor beta chains presented below share a single source sample, sequenced in a study of shared clonotypes between healthy human individuals. Clones were sequenced by immunoSEQ multiplex PCR, and TCRdb holds only the in-frame ones, with some missing. Seen here are 2 million to 2.5 million clones, about 92% observed once, and the top ten hold 0.3% to 0.4%. Input material: naive CD4+ T cells from PBMCs. Subset reported: CD45RA+ positively selected. These receptors all stem from a man between 18 and 29 years old in good health. Some clones in this sample may be carry-over from other donors' samples.

The genes are TRBV6-6 and TRBJ2-2; TRBD2 matches at 7 bases. J lost 7 bases, V lost 6 bases, and 14 bases had no gene match. Germline loops: CDR1 MNHNY, CDR2 SVGAGI (reference sequence). The CDR3 contains 16 residues. The DNA of the CDR3 is TGTGCCAGCAGCTACGTTTCAGCGGGGCGGAGCGGGGAGCTGTTTTTT. Protein product: CASSYVSAGRSGELFF.

The chain combines TRBV7-3 with TRBJ2-2; 7 positions agree with TRBD2. The CDR3 is 16 amino acids. J lost 3 bases, V lost 1 base, and 5 bases had no gene match. Germline CDR1 reads SGHTA; CDR2 reads FQGTGA. The CDR3 nucleotides are TGTGCCAGCAGCTTAATCGCTAGCGGTGACACCGGGGAGCTGTTTTTT. Translation: CASSLIASGDTGELFF.

The genes are TRBV6-5 and TRBJ1-1; D is perhaps TRBD1 (6 bases). CDR1 MNHEY and CDR2 SVGAGI come from the germline V gene. This CDR3 has 14 residues. Between the trimmed V and J ends, which lost 9 bases and 2 bases, there was a span of 16 bases. CDR3 nucleotides: TGTGCCAGTTCTTTATTACAGGGTAACACTGAAGCTTTCTTT. It yields the protein CASSLLQGNTEAFF.

This chain uses TRBV6-4 with TRBJ2-7; 10 nucleotides line up with TRBD1. Germline values: CDR1 MRHNA, CDR2 SNTAGT. The CDR3 is 14 residues long. J gave up 1 base and V 6 bases, and 3 bases lay outside the gene matches. Here the CDR3 DNA reads TGTGCCAGCAGCCGGGACAGGGGATCCTACGAGCAGTACTTC. This translates into CASSRDRGSYEQYF.